Described below is a single T cell receptor beta chain sequence and its context. What it binds is not known. The sample belongs to a study of shared clonotypes between healthy human individuals. The ends were cut back, 3 bases at V and 4 bases at J, with 13 bases in the middle. The CDR3 spans 14 residues. The germline V gene has CDR1 SNHLY and CDR2 FYNNEI. TCRdb's table, derived via immunoSEQ multiplex PCR, lists solely in-frame clones and lacks some. The data show around 2,000,000 clones, approximately 94% seen once. General study points: Naive CD4 clonotype sharing across several donors was approximately 5%. At large depth, rarefaction still showed sorted-subset sequencing to be incomplete.

It was CD45RO-negative cells, positively selected for CCR7, that made up naive CD8 cells, with terminally differentiated effector memory CD45RA+ cells excluded. This rearrangement joins TRBV2 to TRBJ2-7; no firm D call. The TCR was taken from a man aged 18-30 years in good health. The sequenced material came from naive CD8+ T cells sorted from blood. Here the CDR3 DNA reads TGTGCCAGCAGTGATATTCACACCTATTACGAGCAGTACTTC. It codes for CASSDIHTYYEQYF. The variable domain in full, completed from reference TRBV2 and TRBJ2-7, reads EPEVTQTPSHQVTQMGQEVILRCVPISNHLYFYWYRQILGQKVEFLVSFYNNEISEKSEIFDDQFSVERPDGSNFTLKIRSTKLEDSAMYFCASSDIHTYYEQYFGPGTRLTVT.